The clone carrying this TCR beta chain came up a few times. Its target is unknown. This sample was taken from a study of PD-1 blockade in mismatch repair-deficient tumors. Study conclusions and caveats: Tumor-resident clones, often undetectable pretreatment in blood, expanded then contracted after pembrolizumab.

Produced via immunoSEQ multiplex PCR; TCRdb's table is partial and in-frame only. Of nearly 25,000 clones in the sample, over 80% are singletons; the top ten hold over 20%. Germline-derived CDR1 and CDR2 are MGHRA and YSYEKL. The CDR3 totals 14 residues. V lost 3 bases, J lost 5 bases, and 2 bases stayed unmatched. All patients were mismatch repair deficient, assessed by either PCR or immunohistochemistry. The starting material was peripheral blood, obtained 12 weeks after starting pembrolizumab. The rearrangement links TRBV4-1 to TRBJ2-7; 12 bases align to TRBD2. This TCR came from an adult with mismatch repair-deficient cancer. The DNA of the CDR3 is TGCGCCAGCAGCCACCCTAGCGGGAGGGACGAGCAGTACTTC. Its translation: CASSHPSGRDEQYF.